This TCR beta chain originates from a study of OX40 agonist ivuxolimab in advanced cancers. Across the whole study: Eligibility rules accepted prior anti-PD-1, anti-PD-L1 or anti-CTLA-4 therapy, and roughly 42% had some. One patient with hepatocellular carcinoma and two with cutaneous melanoma, three in all, had partial responses.

Germline CDR1 is SGHTS and CDR2 is YDEGEE. CDR3 length: 16 amino acids. V was trimmed by 6 bases and J by 4 bases, leaving 19 bases between them. A note on this clone: The antigen is undetermined.

Study-wide results and caveats: Clonal expansion by week 6 occurred in CD4+ and CD8+ blood T cells (at 0.1 to 3.0 mg/kg).

The data were produced by immunoSEQ multiplex PCR, yet TCRdb's version contains in-frame clones alone and is incomplete. The profile covers 85,000 to 100,000 clones, with approximately 86% appearing a single time and 3% to 4% taken by the ten largest. The chain has TRBV5-8 and TRBJ2-2; D is possibly TRBD2 (6 bases). This clonotype originated in an adult with an advanced solid tumor such as melanoma, head and neck, liver or kidney cancer. Sequencing used CD4+ or CD8+ T cells sorted from blood, obtained in a trial of the OX40 agonist ivuxolimab. The CDR3 nucleotides are TGTGCCAGCACCTTCCGAGGAGGGGCAAGCACCGGGGAGCTGTTTTTT. It specifies CASTFRGGASTGELFF.